This TCR beta chain was sequenced during a study of STAT5B mutations in CD4+ large granular lymphocyte leukemia (dated by TCRdb to between 2022 and 2023). General notes on the study: Among healthy controls, the CDR3 'QG' motif was associated with a particular HLA allele. The study compared the TCRbeta repertoires of patients with CD4+ T-cell large granular lymphocyte leukemia against those of healthy blood donors. The purity of purified fractions was confirmed by flow cytometry on FACSCanto II or FACSVerse to exceed 95% among lymphocytes. Broad study findings and their caveats: The data were not HLA-matched, and the relatively small sample size could explain the higher clonality seen in CD4+ compared with CD8+ T-LGLL. Main leukemic clonotypes were private to each patient, although about a quarter of the main leukemic clonotypes were found at low frequency in the non-leukemic repertoires of other patients. Compared with healthy CD4+ repertoires, CD4-sorted patient repertoires appeared more clonal, and this difference remained even after the putative leukemic clones were removed.

The immunoSEQ assay at survey resolution was applied to genomic DNA for sequencing of TCRbeta rearrangements. In the authors' own workflow: In the TCR sequencing data, the smallest productive clonotype frequency that could be detected was 2.59 x 10-5. Only productive TCRbeta rearrangements, defined as complete and in-frame sequences, were included in the analyses. The clonality of each sample was calculated as Simpson clonality in the immunoSEQ Analyzer version 3.0. Clones were grouped by frequency into very rare, small, medium, large (1-20%) or hyperexpanded (>20%) categories. Generation probabilities were estimated with OLGA 1.2.3, V-gene circos plots were generated with VDJtools, specificities were searched for in VDJdb, and CDR3 motifs were identified with GLIPH. The clones in this table, taken by TCRdb from immuneACCESS, are in-frame only. Not every clone is retained; where verified, under half of the shortfall comes from an unresolved V gene, and the cause of the rest is unknown. That table gives V, J and clone size, and the DNA gave D and trimming. This sample lists 20,000 to 25,000 clones; 70% to 80% were detected once. The ten largest clones capture 0.4% to 0.5% of the sample.

Concerning this clone itself: It has no known antigen specificity. It has no much larger one-base neighbor in the sample; base qualities were not kept.

The healthy control group was made up of a few dozen blood donors, and the Finnish Red Cross blood service supplied their buffy coats. All TCR-sequenced material derived from peripheral blood: patient blood samples and healthy donor buffy coats. Ficoll-Hypaque gradient centrifugation was used to isolate peripheral blood mononuclear cells. Magnetic purification was used to isolate CD4+ cells from the buffy coats of the healthy controls. Genomic DNA was extracted using the Gentra Puregene Cell and Tissue kit, and a Qubit 2.0 fluorometer was used to quantify it. The sample was CD4+ T cells from blood buffy coats. The TCR was taken from a human donor in good health.

In nucleotides, the sequence is TGTGCCAGCAGCCCCCTGCAGGGGGCCAACTATGGCTACACCTTC. It codes for CASSPLQGANYGYTF. The V and J segments used are TRBV11-2 and TRBJ1-2; 8 middle bases align to TRBD1. CDR1 and CDR2 are read off the germline V gene as SGHAT and FQNNGV. Relative to germline, V is missing 5 bases and J is missing 2 bases, with 7 bases of the junction outside any gene match. The CDR3 measures 15 amino acids from cysteine to phenylalanine. CDR3 DNA is the only sequence kept; it has 45 bases, read in frame from the first base.